This T cell receptor beta chain is drawn from a study of shared clonotypes between healthy human individuals. Germline loops: CDR1 SGHRS, CDR2 YFSETQ. V was clipped by 1 base and J by 0 bases, with 12 bases between them. The CDR3 extends over 16 amino acids. Only in-frame clones appear in the TCRdb table, and some are missing; sequencing was by immunoSEQ multiplex PCR. This sample has about 2.4 million clones, with approximately 94% found just once. This receptor was obtained from a man aged 18 to 29 in good health. Some clones in this sample may be carry-over from other donors' samples. This chain joins TRBV5-1 and TRBJ2-3; D possibly uses TRBD1 or TRBD2 (5 bases each). What was sequenced was naive CD4+ T cells from PBMCs. Sample subset: CD45RA+ positively selected. The CDR3: CASSLFPGDSTDTQYF. CDR3 nucleotides: TGCGCCAGCAGCTTGTTTCCCGGGGACAGCACAGATACGCAGTATTTT. Based on the CDR3 plus reference TRBV5-1 and TRBJ2-3, the full variable domain is KAGVTQTPRYLIKTRGQQVTLSCSPISGHRSVSWYQQTPGQGLQFLFEYFSETQRNKGNFPGRFSGRQFSNSRSEMNVSTLELGDSALYLCASSLFPGDSTDTQYFGPGTRLTVL.